These 21 T cell receptor beta chains originate from one sample sequenced in a study of shared clonotypes between healthy human individuals. TCRdb's copy holds only in-frame clones and misses some; the assay was immunoSEQ multiplex PCR. Seen here are roughly 1,100,000 clones, about 75% observed once, and the top ten hold less than 1.5%. Sample: memory CD4+ T cells sorted from blood. Subset noted: CD45RA-negative fraction. The receptors derive from a young man in good health.

The chain combines TRBV6-5 with TRBJ2-3; 14 bases are shared with TRBD2. The V segment lost 8 bases and the J segment 4 bases; nucleotides outside the gene matches: 2. The CDR3 covers 14 residues. Germline V gene sequence: CDR1 MNHEY, CDR2 SVGAGI. This CDR3 is CASGTSGSPDTQYF. DNA for the CDR3: TGTGCCAGCGGGACTAGCGGGAGCCCAGATACGCAGTATTTT.

This clone has a handful of counts. In DNA form, the CDR3 reads TGCGCCAGCAGCCAGGAAGGACAAGGAGGCTCCTATAATTCACCCCTCCACTTT. Its protein is CASSQEGQGGSYNSPLHF. The chain uses TRBV4-3 and TRBJ1-6, with D possibly being TRBD1 (5 bases). V was clipped by 3 bases and J by 0 bases, with 15 bases between them. The CDR3 runs to 18 residues. Germline assignment: CDR1 LGHNA and CDR2 YSLEER.

In nucleotides, the CDR3 is TGTGCCAGCAGGCAACAGGTGGCGTCCTATAATTCACCCCTCCACTTT. Protein sequence: CASRQQVASYNSPLHF. V is TRBV2 and J is TRBJ1-6; D possibly corresponds to TRBD1 (5 bases). Trimming shortened V by 6 bases and J by 1 base, and 13 bases separated the two germline ends. CDR3 length equals 16 residues. The germline V gene encodes CDR1 SNHLY and CDR2 FYNNEI.

This clone was observed a few times. CDR3 region: CASSTPAREAFF. DNA of the CDR3: TGTGCCAGCAGTACCCCCGCCCGTGAAGCTTTCTTT. The rearrangement joins TRBV6-6 to TRBJ1-1; D not resolved. V gave up 5 bases and J gave up 7 bases, with 11 bases separating them. The CDR3 contains 12 residues. The germline gives CDR1 MNHNY, CDR2 SVGAGI (reference sequence).

The rearrangement links TRBV6-5 to TRBJ1-2, with TRBD1 matching over 7 bases. V lost 6 bases to trimming and J lost 6 bases; unmatched junction nucleotides: 10. CDR1 is MNHEY, CDR2 SVGAGI, per germline. The length of the CDR3 is 14 residues. CDR3 DNA sequence: TGTGCCAGCAGCCCTCTGACAGGGCGCAATGGCTACACCTTC. Translating it yields CASSPLTGRNGYTF.

The genes are TRBV7-2 and TRBJ1-5; D not certain. The V gene lost 5 bases and the J gene lost 7 bases, with 18 bases spanning the gap. Germline V gives CDR1 SGHTA, CDR2 FQGNSA. The CDR3 covers 15 residues. The CDR3 DNA reads TGTGCCAGCAGCCTCGAGTTTGGCGCCTGGCAGCCCCAGCATTTT. Translating gives CASSLEFGAWQPQHF.

The chain is built from TRBV4-3 and TRBJ2-3; 7 positions agree with TRBD2. After removal of 11 bases from V and 4 bases from J, the junction contained 15 bases not matched to a gene. Germline loops: CDR1 LGHNA, CDR2 YSLEER. The CDR3 is 15 residues long. This CDR3 is CAGLGASGSSDTQYF. The CDR3, as DNA: TGCGCCGGTTTAGGGGCTAGCGGATCTTCAGATACGCAGTATTTT.

CDR3 nucleotide sequence: TGTGCCAGCAGCCAAATCCTTAAGGACAGGGTAAAATCTGGAAACACCATATATTTT. Residues: CASSQILKDRVKSGNTIYF. J is TRBJ1-3 and V is TRBV14; 8 nucleotides agree with TRBD1. CDR3 length: 19 residues. Trimming took 2 bases from V and 1 from J; bases not matched to a gene: 13. CDR1 and CDR2 from the germline V gene are SGHDN and FVKESK.

The chain is built from TRBV5-4 and TRBJ1-3; D remains unclear. Trimming removed 0 bases from V and 2 bases from J, with 9 bases in between. CDR1 and CDR2 from the germline V gene are SGHNT and YYREEE (reference sequence). The CDR3 extends over 15 amino acids. CDR3 DNA sequence: TGTGCCAGCAGCTTGGGAGGCAAGGCTGGAAACACCATATATTTT. Translating gives CASSLGGKAGNTIYF. Drawing the rest from reference TRBV5-4 and TRBJ1-3, the complete variable domain is ETGVTQSPTHLIKTRGQQVTLRCSSQSGHNTVSWYQQALGQGPQFIFQYYREEENGRGNFPPRFSGLQFPNYSSELNVNALELDDSALYLCASSLGGKAGNTIYFGEGSWLTVV.

This clone appeared a few times. The sample contains more than one DNA sequence encoding this CDR3. This chain uses TRBV7-9 with TRBJ2-1, with TRBD1 matching 12 bases. V lost 3 bases to trimming and J lost 6 bases; unmatched junction nucleotides: 3. The CDR3 runs to 15 residues. Germline assignment: CDR1 SEHNR and CDR2 FQNEAQ (reference sequence). The CDR3 sequence is CASSLGQGAGNEQFF. The CDR3 region has the DNA TGTGCCAGCAGCTTGGGACAGGGGGCGGGCAATGAGCAGTTCTTC.

The rearrangement uses TRBV7-2 and TRBJ1-2; perhaps TRBD1 as D (5 bases). Trimming cost V 8 bases and J 5 bases, with 15 bases left between them. The CDR3 is 13 amino acids. Germline CDR1 and CDR2: SGHTA and FQGNSA. CDR3 amino acids: CASGSGMNYGYTF. In DNA form, the CDR3 reads TGTGCCAGCGGATCAGGGATGAATTATGGCTACACCTTC.

The chain links TRBV6-4 to TRBJ1-1, with a weak D call TRBD1 (6 bases). The CDR3 runs 13 residues. Germline CDR1 is MRHNA and CDR2 is SNTAGT. V was shortened by 6 bases and J by 4 bases, with 12 bases between the two germline ends. The CDR3 nucleotides read TGTGCCAGCAGCCAAGACAGGAGCACTGAAGCTTTCTTT. The encoded protein is CASSQDRSTEAFF.

This chain links TRBV6-1 with TRBJ2-7; perhaps TRBD1 as D (5 bases). Deletions cut 1 base from V and 5 bases from J, with 15 bases between. CDR3 length equals 15 residues. Germline V gene data show CDR1 as MNHNS and CDR2 as SASEGT. The CDR3 loop is CASSEVGWAGNEQYF. The CDR3 DNA follows: TGTGCCAGCAGTGAAGTAGGGTGGGCAGGGAACGAGCAGTACTTC.

The chain combines TRBV5-4 with TRBJ1-6, with D unclear. The CDR3 has 15 amino acids. With 4 bases removed from V and 3 bases from J, the gap between germline ends came to 11 bases. Germline V gene data show CDR1 as SGHNT and CDR2 as YYREEE (reference sequence). This CDR3 is CASSGAGGYNSPLHF. For the CDR3, the DNA is TGTGCCAGCAGCGGCGCAGGCGGCTATAATTCACCCCTCCACTTT.

This clone appeared once. Distinct nucleotide sequences in the sample also encode this CDR3. This sequence joins TRBV10-3 and TRBJ2-1; D gene unclear. The CDR3 totals 16 residues. Trimming left V 0 bases short and J 0 bases short, with 9 bases between. Germline CDR1 and CDR2: ENHRY and SYGVKD. Here the CDR3 reads CAISESGRSSYNEQFF. The DNA of the CDR3 is TGTGCCATCAGTGAGTCCGGCCGTAGCTCCTACAATGAGCAGTTCTTC.

In this sample, this clone turned up a few times. This rearrangement joins TRBV7-2 to TRBJ2-7; no firm D call. Looked up from germline, CDR1 is SGHTA and CDR2 is FQGNSA. The CDR3 length is 13 residues. Trimming removed 2 bases at V and 4 bases at J, with 9 bases between. The CDR3 region has the DNA TGTGCCAGCAGCTTACGTCCGGCATACGAGCAGTACTTC. Translated, it gives CASSLRPAYEQYF.

As for this clone: This sample includes further DNA sequences coding for the same CDR3. V gene TRBV5-1 combines with J gene TRBJ1-1; D is possibly TRBD1 (6 bases). Per germline, CDR1 SGHRS and CDR2 YFSETQ. V gave up 0 bases and J gave up 7 bases, with 16 bases separating them. The CDR3 spans 15 residues. This CDR3 reads CASSLAQGQGVEAFF. The CDR3 DNA sequence: TGCGCCAGCAGCTTGGCCCAGGGGCAAGGAGTTGAAGCTTTCTTT.

This clone was detected once. J is TRBJ2-3 and V is TRBV11-3; TRBD2 might be the D (6 bases). From germline, CDR1 is SGHNT and CDR2 YENEEA. The CDR3 runs 14 residues. V lost 5 bases and J lost 3, with 12 bases in between. The CDR3 here is CASSAGLGTDTQYF. In DNA form, the CDR3 reads TGTGCCAGCAGCGCGGGACTTGGAACAGATACGCAGTATTTT.

The chain couples TRBV2 to TRBJ2-5; D call uncertain. From germline, CDR1 is SNHLY and CDR2 FYNNEI. The V gene lost 3 bases and the J gene lost 1 base, with 9 bases spanning the gap. This CDR3 comprises 14 residues. CDR3 coding DNA: TGTGCCAGCAGTGAGGGAACGGGCCAAGAGACCCAGTACTTC. Amino acids: CASSEGTGQETQYF.

The table lists this clone with a few counts. The chain has TRBV19 and TRBJ2-6; D is ambiguous. V was clipped by 8 bases and J by 0 bases, with 8 bases between them. The CDR3 has 14 residues. Germline lookup yields CDR1 LNHDA and CDR2 SQIVND (reference sequence). CDR3 in amino acids: CASLMSSGANVLTF. CDR3 DNA: TGTGCCAGTTTGATGAGCTCTGGGGCCAACGTCCTGACTTTC.

This rearrangement joins TRBV2 to TRBJ2-1; 7 nucleotides line up with TRBD2. The CDR3 length is 13 residues. Germline V gives CDR1 SNHLY, CDR2 FYNNEI. Germline trimming cut 2 bases from V and 7 bases from J; bases unmatched to any gene: 2. CDR3 sequence: CASSELGGNEQFF. Written as DNA, the CDR3 is TGTGCCAGCAGTGAACTGGGAGGGAATGAGCAGTTCTTC. Combining the CDR3 with reference TRBV2 and TRBJ2-1 gives the whole variable domain EPEVTQTPSHQVTQMGQEVILRCVPISNHLYFYWYRQILGQKVEFLVSFYNNEISEKSEIFDDQFSVERPDGSNFTLKIRSTKLEDSAMYFCASSELGGNEQFFGPGTRLTVL.